The T cell receptor beta chain described here comes from a study of beta chain features in type 1 diabetes (dated 2018 in TCRdb). For context, the study as a whole: No differences in mean age, gender distribution, total cell number or subset yield were found between patients and healthy donors. Across all samples, approximately 98,000,000 sorted cells were examined, and cell number per subset correlated strongly with RNA yield. In the study, TCRB repertoires of sorted circulating CD4+ T cell subsets from recently diagnosed type 1 diabetes patients were compared with those of matched healthy donors. Whereas all 30 or so donors provided naive and central memory subsets, regulatory and stem cell-like memory subsets were isolated from just 8 patients and about 8 healthy donors.

Summary of the overall study and its limitations: The naive, central memory and regulatory TCRB repertoires appeared to resemble one another more closely among patients than among healthy donors. In all four CD4+ subsets, TCRB CDR3 length was moderately but significantly shorter in type 1 diabetes patients. Patients with type 1 diabetes made fewer insertions and deleted more nucleotides at VDJ recombination sites, implying thymic rearrangement abnormalities. Only small numbers of individuals were included in the HLA sub-analyses, which left unresolved whether HLA type had any influence on TCRB rearrangement. PCR may preferentially amplify shorter templates, but because patient and control samples were amplified and corrected together, any resulting skew would affect both groups equally. Because cDNA was sequenced instead of genomic DNA, activated cells with high expression could be over-represented, although the groups did not differ in activation or CD3 levels.

The High Capacity cDNA Reverse Transcription Kit was used to reverse transcribe all of the isolated RNA, meaning that expressed TCRB transcripts were what got sequenced. Deep immunoSEQ sequencing was applied to naive, central memory and regulatory T cell samples, giving an average of about 3.7 million total reads per sample. After sorted cells were lysed in RLT buffer, RNA was extracted with DNase-treated RNeasy Micro or Mini kits, with the choice depending on cell number. Each cell subset was processed separately to prevent cross-contamination, with patient and healthy donor samples processed together. TCRB sequences were amplified from cDNA with the immunoSEQ multiplex PCR, producing 87-bp fragments spanning the CDR3 region. Sequencing of the amplicons was performed on the Illumina HiSeq platform. The source study handled its data this way. Synthetic template baselines were used to correct PCR bias computationally, reads within Hamming distance 2 were collapsed together, and singletons that could not be merged were discarded. By aligning reads against IMGT, V, D and J genes, CDR3 length, and insertions or deletions at six rearrangement sites were assigned. Within each subset, clonotype counts were normalized to sorted cell number, after which true diversity and Gini coefficients were computed with the tcR R package. The overlap coefficient, calculated on TCRB nucleotide sequences, was used to measure repertoire sharing. TCRdb re-hosts the immuneACCESS table, in-frame sequences only. Its copies lack some clones; in the studies checked, an unresolved V gene accounts for under half of them, and the cause for the rest is not known. V, J and clone size derive from that table, while D and trimming were established from the DNA sequence. The sample table lists 150,000 to 190,000 clones, around 8% of them with a count of one. The leading ten clones occupy approximately 0.69% of the sample.

A single peripheral blood draw of roughly 0.11 L on average was collected from each donor into heparinised tubes. Using a panel that included CD45RO, CCR7, CD25, CD127, CD95 and CD27, naive, central memory, regulatory and stem cell-like memory CD4+ T cells were sorted on a BD FACSAria II. A purity above 95% was achieved for all sorted populations. PBMCs were isolated right away by Lymphoprep density gradient centrifugation and were stained directly, without culture. So that batch effects would be minimized, each experiment stained and sorted samples in pairs, pairing one healthy donor with one patient. V is clipped by 3 bases and J by 4 bases, and the sequence between their germline boundaries is 10 bases long. From a lookup of the germline V gene, CDR1 and CDR2 are SGHTA and FQGNSA. From cysteine to phenylalanine, the CDR3 is 13 amino acids long. This entry keeps only the CDR3 DNA: 39 bases, framed from base 1.

On this clone itself: The antigen it binds to is not known. No quality values exist for individual bases; no much larger clone is one base distant.

The chain is assembled from TRBV7-2 and TRBJ2-7; a tentative D call is TRBD1 (5 bases match). The origin of this receptor is a man between 18 and 35 years old in good health. Source material: central memory CD4+ T cells from blood. The CDR3 protein: CASSFAQGYEQYF. The DNA is as follows: TGTGCCAGCAGCTTTGCTCAGGGATACGAGCAGTACTTC.